This is a list of T cell receptor beta chains from one sample in a study of post-analysis software for immune sequencing data. TCRdb ran MiXCR on the PCR reads and lists one entry per CDR3 protein. The repertoire consists of a few hundred thousand distinct CDR3 sequences, with 34% occurring once and the leading ten covering 4.5% to 7.5%. Sequenced input: blood. The source is a girl between 2 and 17 years old with multiple sclerosis. Both conserved end residues are part of each CDR3. D genes are given only for firm matches. Size is omitted from some rows. Given values are once, few, many or a class for expanded clones.

J: TRBJ2-3
D: TRBD2
V: TRBV3-1
size: .
CDR3: CASSQDGTRIDTQYF
DNA: TGTGCCAGCAGCCAAGACGGGACTAGGATAGATACGCAGTATTTT

J: TRBJ1-2
D: TRBD1
V: TRBV27
size: .
CDR3: CASSFSGQGWGYTF
DNA: TGTGCCAGCAGTTTCTCTGGACAGGGCTGGGGCTACACCTTC

J: TRBJ1-2
D: TRBD1
V: TRBV20-1
size: few
CDR3: CSASHPTGDNYGYTF
DNA: TGCAGTGCTAGTCATCCTACAGGGGACAACTATGGCTACACCTTC

J: TRBJ1-2
D: .
V: TRBV10-3
size: few
CDR3: CAISERGNGYTF
DNA: TGTGCCATCAGTGAGCGGGGGAATGGCTACACCTTC

J: TRBJ1-5
D: .
V: TRBV9
size: .
CDR3: CASSRAQDQPQHF
DNA: TGTGCCAGCAGCCGGGCCCAAGATCAGCCCCAGCATTTT

J: TRBJ2-5
D: .
V: TRBV5-6
size: .
CDR3: CASTTGCQETQYF
DNA: TGTGCCAGCACAACAGGCTGCCAAGAGACCCAGTACTTC

J: TRBJ1-5
D: .
V: TRBV6-5
size: .
CDR3: CASSYSLNQPQHF
DNA: TGTGCCAGCAGTTACAGTCTGAATCAGCCCCAGCATTTT

J: TRBJ2-5
D: .
V: TRBV5-1
size: few
CDR3: CASSFERVETQYF
DNA: TGCGCCAGCAGCTTCGAAAGGGTTGAGACCCAGTACTTC

J: TRBJ2-5
D: .
V: TRBV3-1
size: .
CDR3: CASSRGMSPAQETQYF
DNA: TGTGCCAGCAGCCGAGGGATGTCGCCAGCTCAAGAGACCCAGTACTTC

J: TRBJ1-4
D: .
V: TRBV7-9
size: few
CDR3: CASSGGTNEKLFF
DNA: TGTGCCAGCTCCGGGGGCACTAATGAAAAACTGTTTTTT